This TCR beta chain is from a study of Tregs in tolerant kidney transplant recipients. Notes on the study in general: The small number of patients limits these findings pending further validation.

Comment on this clone: As yet, its antigen is unknown.

The assay was immunoSEQ multiplex PCR, and TCRdb's table has in-frame clones only and misses some. This sample has more than 70,000 clones, with around nine tenths found just once. V lost 3 bases and J lost 7, with 18 bases in between. The CDR3 totals 15 residues. CDR1 is MDHEN, CDR2 SYDVKM, per germline. Recipients received nonmyeloablative bone marrow transplants from related graft donors, with transient mixed chimerism. CD4+CD25+CD127- Tregs, CD4+CD25- non-Tregs, CD4 and CD8 cells were sorted. The source of this sequence is a human patient who received a combined kidney and bone marrow transplant. Some T cells may be transferred from the graft donor. The genes are TRBV28 and TRBJ1-2; D is ambiguous. The sample was CD4+ T cells from blood (PBMCs), taken 24 months after the transplant. This CDR3 reads CASSFMTRGGSGYTF. For the CDR3, the DNA is TGTGCCAGCAGTTTTATGACAAGAGGAGGGTCTGGCTACACCTTC.